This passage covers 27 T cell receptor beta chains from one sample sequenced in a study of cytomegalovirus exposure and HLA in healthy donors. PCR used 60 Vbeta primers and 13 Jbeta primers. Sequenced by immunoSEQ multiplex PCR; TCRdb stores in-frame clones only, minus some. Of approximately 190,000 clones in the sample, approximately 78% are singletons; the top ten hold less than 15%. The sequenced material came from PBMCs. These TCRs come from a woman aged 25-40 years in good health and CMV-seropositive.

The chain's CDR3 is CASSVDTSGSFYF. The DNA of the CDR3 is TGTGCCAGCAGCGTAGATACTAGCGGGAGTTTTTATTTT. The rearrangement joins TRBV9 to TRBJ2-3, with 11 bases lining up with TRBD2. Losses at the gene ends were 0 bases for V and 15 bases for J; bases not matched to a gene: 6. This CDR3 region has 13 residues. Per the germline V gene, CDR1 is SGDLS and CDR2 is YYNGEE.

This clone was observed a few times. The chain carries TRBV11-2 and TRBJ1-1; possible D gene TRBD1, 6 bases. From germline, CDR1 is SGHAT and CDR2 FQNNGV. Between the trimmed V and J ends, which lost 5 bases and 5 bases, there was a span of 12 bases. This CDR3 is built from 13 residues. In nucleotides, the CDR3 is TGTGCCAGCAGCGAGGGGGTTGGAACTGAAGCTTTCTTT. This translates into CASSEGVGTEAFF.

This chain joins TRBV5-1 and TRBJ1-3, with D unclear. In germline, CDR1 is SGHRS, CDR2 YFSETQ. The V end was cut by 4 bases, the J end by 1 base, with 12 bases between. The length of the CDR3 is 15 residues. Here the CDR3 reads CASSQQPASGNTIYF. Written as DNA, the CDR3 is TGCGCCAGCAGCCAACAGCCGGCGTCTGGAAACACCATATATTTT.

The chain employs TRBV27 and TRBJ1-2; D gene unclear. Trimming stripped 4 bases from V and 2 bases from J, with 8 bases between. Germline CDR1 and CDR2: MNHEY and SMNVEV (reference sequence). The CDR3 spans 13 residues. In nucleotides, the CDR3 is TGTGCCAGCAGTTCGAGGGAGAACTATGGCTACACCTTC. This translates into CASSSRENYGYTF.

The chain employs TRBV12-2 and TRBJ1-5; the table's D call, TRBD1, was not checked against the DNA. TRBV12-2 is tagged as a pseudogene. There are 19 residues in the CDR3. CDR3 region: CASRLTRGHRRRSNQPQHF. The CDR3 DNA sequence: TGTGCAAGTCGCTTGACCCGTGGACATCGCCGCCGTAGCAATCAGCCCCAGCATTTT.

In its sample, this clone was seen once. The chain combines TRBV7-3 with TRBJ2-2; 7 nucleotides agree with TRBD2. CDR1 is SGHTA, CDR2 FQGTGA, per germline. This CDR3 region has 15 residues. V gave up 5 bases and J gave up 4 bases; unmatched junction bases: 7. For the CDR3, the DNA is TGTGCCAGCAGCCCGTCGACTAGCCCCACCGGGGAGCTGTTTTTT. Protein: CASSPSTSPTGELFF.

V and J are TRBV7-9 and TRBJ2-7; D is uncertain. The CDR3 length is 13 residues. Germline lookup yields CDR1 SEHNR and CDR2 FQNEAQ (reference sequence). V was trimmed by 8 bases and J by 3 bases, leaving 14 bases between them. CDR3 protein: CASQRLGYYEQYF. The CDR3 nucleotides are TGTGCCAGCCAGAGGCTCGGGTACTACGAGCAGTACTTC.

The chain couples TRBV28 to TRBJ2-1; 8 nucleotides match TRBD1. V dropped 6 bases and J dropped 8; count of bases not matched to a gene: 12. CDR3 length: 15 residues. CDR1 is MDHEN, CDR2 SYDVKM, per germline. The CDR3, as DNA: TGTGCCAGCAGCCGACAGGGGAAGGATATGCATGAGCAGTTCTTC. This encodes CASSRQGKDMHEQFF.

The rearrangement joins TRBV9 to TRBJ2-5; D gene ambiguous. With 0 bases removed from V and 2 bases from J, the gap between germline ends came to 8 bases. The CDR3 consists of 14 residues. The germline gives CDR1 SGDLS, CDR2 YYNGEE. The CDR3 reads CASSVGSRQETQYF. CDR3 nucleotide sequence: TGTGCCAGCAGCGTAGGTAGTCGACAAGAGACCCAGTACTTC. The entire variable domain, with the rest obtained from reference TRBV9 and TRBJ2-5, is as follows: DSGVTQTPKHLITATGQRVTLRCSPRSGDLSVYWYQQSLDQGLQFLIQYYNGEERAKGNILERFSAQQFPDLHSELNLSSLELGDSALYFCASSVGSRQETQYFGPGTRLLVL.

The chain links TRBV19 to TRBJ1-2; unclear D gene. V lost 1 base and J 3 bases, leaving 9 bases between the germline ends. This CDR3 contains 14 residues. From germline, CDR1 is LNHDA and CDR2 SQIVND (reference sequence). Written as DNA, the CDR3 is TGTGCCAGTAGTATAGTAGCGGCAGACTATGGCTACACCTTC. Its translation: CASSIVAADYGYTF.

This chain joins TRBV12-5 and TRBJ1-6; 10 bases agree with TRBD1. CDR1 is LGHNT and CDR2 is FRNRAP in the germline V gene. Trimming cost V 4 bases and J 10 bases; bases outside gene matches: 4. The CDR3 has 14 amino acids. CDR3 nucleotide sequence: TGTGCTAGTGGTTCGGGACAGGGGACCTCACCCCTCCACTTT. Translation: CASGSGQGTSPLHF.

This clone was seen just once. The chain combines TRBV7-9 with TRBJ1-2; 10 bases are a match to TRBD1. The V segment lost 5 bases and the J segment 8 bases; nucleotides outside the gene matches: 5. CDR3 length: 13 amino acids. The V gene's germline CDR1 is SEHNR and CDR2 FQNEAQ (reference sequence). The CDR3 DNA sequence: TGTGCCAGCAGCCCGCCGACAGGGGGCGGCTACACCTTC. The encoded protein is CASSPPTGGGYTF.

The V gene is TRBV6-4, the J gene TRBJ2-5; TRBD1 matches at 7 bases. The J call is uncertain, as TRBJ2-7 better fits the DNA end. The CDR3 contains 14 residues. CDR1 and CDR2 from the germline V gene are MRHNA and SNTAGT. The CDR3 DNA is TGTGCCAGCAGTGACTCGCCAGGGGGCTACGAGCAGTACTTC. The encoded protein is CASSDSPGGYEQYF.

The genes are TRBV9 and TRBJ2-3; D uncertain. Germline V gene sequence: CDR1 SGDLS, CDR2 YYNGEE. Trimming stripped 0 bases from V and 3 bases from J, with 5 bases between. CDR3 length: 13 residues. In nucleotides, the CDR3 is TGTGCCAGCAGCGTAGACCGGACAGATACGCAGTATTTT. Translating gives CASSVDRTDTQYF.

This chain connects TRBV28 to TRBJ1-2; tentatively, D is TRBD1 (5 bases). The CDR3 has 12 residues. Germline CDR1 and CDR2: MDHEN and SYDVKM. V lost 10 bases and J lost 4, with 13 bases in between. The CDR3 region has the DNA TGTGCCACCTCCCGCGGGGGCTATGGCTACACCTTC. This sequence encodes CATSRGGYGYTF.

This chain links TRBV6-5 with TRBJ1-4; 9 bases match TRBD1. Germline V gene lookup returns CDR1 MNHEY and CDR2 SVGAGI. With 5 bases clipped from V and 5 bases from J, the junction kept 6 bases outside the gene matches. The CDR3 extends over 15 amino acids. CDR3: CASSRAGTGNEKLFF. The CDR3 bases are TGTGCCAGCAGTCGGGCCGGGACAGGGAATGAAAAACTGTTTTTT.

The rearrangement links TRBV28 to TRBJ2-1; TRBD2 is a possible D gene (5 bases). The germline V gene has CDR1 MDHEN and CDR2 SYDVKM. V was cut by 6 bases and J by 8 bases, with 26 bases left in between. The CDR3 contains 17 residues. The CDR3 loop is CASRASQGLAGWDEQFF. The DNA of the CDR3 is TGTGCCAGCAGAGCCTCTCAAGGGCTAGCCGGTTGGGATGAGCAGTTCTTC.

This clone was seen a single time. The CDR3 reads CASSLGTGEADTQYF. The CDR3 DNA is TGTGCCAGCAGCCTCGGGACAGGGGAAGCCGATACGCAGTATTTT. The chain uses TRBV5-6 and TRBJ2-3; 10 positions agree with TRBD1. V lost 4 bases to trimming and J lost 6 bases; unmatched junction nucleotides: 8. CDR3 length: 15 residues. Germline CDR1 and CDR2: SGHDT and YYEEEE.

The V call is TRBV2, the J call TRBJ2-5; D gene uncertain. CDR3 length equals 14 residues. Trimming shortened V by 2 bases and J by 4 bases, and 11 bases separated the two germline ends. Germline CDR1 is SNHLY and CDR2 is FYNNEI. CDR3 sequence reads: CASSEPGYGETQYF. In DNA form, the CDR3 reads TGTGCCAGCAGTGAACCAGGATACGGAGAGACCCAGTACTTC.

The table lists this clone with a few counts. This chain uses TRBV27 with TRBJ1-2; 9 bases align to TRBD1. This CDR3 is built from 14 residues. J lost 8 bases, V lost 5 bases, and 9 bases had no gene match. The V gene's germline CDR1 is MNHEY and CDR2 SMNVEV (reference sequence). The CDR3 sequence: CASSTRTGVRGYTF. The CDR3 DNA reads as TGTGCCAGCAGTACCCGGACAGGGGTAAGGGGCTACACCTTC.

CDR3 coding DNA: TGTGCCTGGAGTGACAGGGCTGAAGCTTTCTTT. Amino acids: CAWSDRAEAFF. The V call is TRBV30, the J call TRBJ1-1, with D possibly being TRBD1 (6 bases). The germline V and J ends were trimmed by 1 base and 6 bases, with 6 bases remaining between them. This CDR3 has 11 amino acids. Per germline, CDR1 GTSNPN and CDR2 SVGIG (reference sequence).

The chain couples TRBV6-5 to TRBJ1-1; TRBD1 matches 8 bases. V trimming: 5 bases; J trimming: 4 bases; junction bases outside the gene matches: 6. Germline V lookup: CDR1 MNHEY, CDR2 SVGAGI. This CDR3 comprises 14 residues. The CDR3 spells CASSIRQGSTEAFF. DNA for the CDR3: TGTGCCAGCAGTATTAGACAGGGGTCCACTGAAGCTTTCTTT.

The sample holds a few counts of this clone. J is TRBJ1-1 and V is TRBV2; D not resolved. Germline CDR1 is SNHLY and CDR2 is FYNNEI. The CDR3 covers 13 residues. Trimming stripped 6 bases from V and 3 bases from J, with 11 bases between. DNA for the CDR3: TGTGCCAGCAGACCTCTGGCAGACACTGAAGCTTTCTTT. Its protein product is CASRPLADTEAFF.

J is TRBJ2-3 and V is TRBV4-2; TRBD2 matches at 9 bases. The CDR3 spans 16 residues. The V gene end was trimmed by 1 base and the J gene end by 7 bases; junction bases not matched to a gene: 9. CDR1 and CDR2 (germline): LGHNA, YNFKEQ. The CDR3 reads CASSQVGAGGPNTQYF. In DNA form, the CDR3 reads TGTGCCAGCAGCCAAGTAGGGGCGGGGGGGCCAAATACGCAGTATTTT.

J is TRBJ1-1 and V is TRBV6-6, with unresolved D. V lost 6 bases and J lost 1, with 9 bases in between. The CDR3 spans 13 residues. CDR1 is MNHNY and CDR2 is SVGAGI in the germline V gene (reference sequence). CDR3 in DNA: TGTGCCAGCAGCCTAAAAGAGAACACTGAAGCTTTCTTT. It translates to CASSLKENTEAFF.

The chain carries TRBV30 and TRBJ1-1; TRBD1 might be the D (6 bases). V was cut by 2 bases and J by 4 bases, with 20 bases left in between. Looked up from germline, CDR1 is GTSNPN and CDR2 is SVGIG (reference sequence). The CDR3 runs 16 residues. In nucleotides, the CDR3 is TGTGCCTGGAGTATATCGTTGGGGTACAGGGCCACTGAAGCTTTCTTT. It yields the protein CAWSISLGYRATEAFF.

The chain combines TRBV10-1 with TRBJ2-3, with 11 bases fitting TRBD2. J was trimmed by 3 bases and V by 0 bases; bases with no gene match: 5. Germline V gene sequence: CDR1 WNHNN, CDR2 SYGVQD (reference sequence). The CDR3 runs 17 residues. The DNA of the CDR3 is TGCGCCAGCAGTGAGTCAGGGGCTAGCGGGGGGACAGATACGCAGTATTTT. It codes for CASSESGASGGTDTQYF.